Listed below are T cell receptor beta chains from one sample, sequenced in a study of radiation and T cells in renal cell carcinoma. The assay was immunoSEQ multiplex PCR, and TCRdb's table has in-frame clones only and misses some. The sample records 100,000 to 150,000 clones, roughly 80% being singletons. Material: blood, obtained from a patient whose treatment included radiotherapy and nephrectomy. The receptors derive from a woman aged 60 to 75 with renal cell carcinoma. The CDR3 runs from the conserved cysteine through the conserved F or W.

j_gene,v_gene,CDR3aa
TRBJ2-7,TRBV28,CASLPPGQGPYEQYF
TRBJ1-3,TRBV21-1,CASSRRVSAKNTIYF
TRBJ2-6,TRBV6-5,CASTDQGSGANVLTF
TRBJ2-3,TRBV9,CASSAPWRGGTDTQYF
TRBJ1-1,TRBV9,CASTLDGNTEAFF
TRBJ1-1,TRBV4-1,CASSHSARGRTEAFF
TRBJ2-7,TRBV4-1,CASSQEIQGVLNEQYF
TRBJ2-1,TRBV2,CASSVVSALGGRYNEQFF
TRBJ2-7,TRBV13,CASSLGRLTTYEQYF
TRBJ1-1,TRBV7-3,CASSPTTGGTEAFF
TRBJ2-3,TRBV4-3,CASSRVGTDTQYF
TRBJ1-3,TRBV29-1,CSVGGAAGNTIYF
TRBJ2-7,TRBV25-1,CASRTGAGYEQYF
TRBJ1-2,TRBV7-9,CASSLAASYGYTF
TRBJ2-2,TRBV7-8,CASSLAKGVGELFF
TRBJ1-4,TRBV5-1,CASSLRDREEKLFF
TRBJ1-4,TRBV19,CASRRQSRQGYNEKLFF
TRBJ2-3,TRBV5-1,CASSKQGITDTQYF
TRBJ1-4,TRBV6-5,CASSFTTGVPNEKLFF
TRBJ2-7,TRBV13,CASSYSSGYEQYF
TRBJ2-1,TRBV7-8,CASSASSASYNEQFF
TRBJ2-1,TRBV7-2,CASSYSSGSRGNEQFF
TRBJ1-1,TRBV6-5,CASSEMDTEAFF
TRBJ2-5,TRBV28,CASRSTGGSETQYF
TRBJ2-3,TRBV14,CASSQDLTGKDDTQYF
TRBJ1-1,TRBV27,CASSWTGNTEAFF
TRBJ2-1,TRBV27,CASSLGTSGSSYNEQFF